Listed below are T cell receptor beta chains from one sample, sequenced in a study of radiotherapy plus CTLA-4 blockade in lung cancer. Here immunoSEQ multiplex PCR was the method, and the copy in TCRdb shows in-frame clones only, minus some. Counted here are about 25,000 clones, 71% occurring once; the ten biggest clones make up under 3.5%. The material sequenced was peripheral blood, taken from a patient treated with radiotherapy plus ipilimumab. The receptors originated from a human donor with non-small cell lung cancer whose response to radiotherapy plus ipilimumab could not be evaluated. Each CDR3 is given with its conserved first and last residue. A D gene is named only where the DNA matches it firmly. Rows may omit the clone size; those that give it use once, few, many or a size class.

v_gene,len,abundance,d_gene,j_gene,CDR3aa,CDR3nt
TRBV29-1,16,NA,TRBD2,TRBJ2-7,CSVDSPRGRARDEQYF,TGCAGCGTTGATTCCCCCCGCGGGAGGGCAAGGGACGAGCAGTACTTC
TRBV18,16,NA,TRBD1,TRBJ1-1,CASSPQAQGMNTEAFF,TGTGCCAGCTCACCTCAAGCACAGGGGATGAACACTGAAGCTTTCTTT
TRBV10-3,12,few,NA,TRBJ1-4,CAISSLGEKLFF,TGTGCCATCAGTTCCCTCGGTGAAAAACTGTTTTTT
TRBV5-1,12,NA,TRBD1,TRBJ1-1,CASRTGQAEAFF,TGCGCCAGCAGGACCGGACAGGCAGAAGCTTTCTTT
TRBV19,15,NA,NA,TRBJ1-5,CASTNLGSGLRPQHF,TGTGCCAGTACCAATCTCGGGTCCGGTTTGAGACCCCAGCATTTT
TRBV30,15,NA,TRBD1,TRBJ1-5,CAWSPDRRNNQPQHF,TGTGCCTGGAGCCCGGACAGGAGGAATAATCAGCCCCAGCATTTT
TRBV30,15,few,TRBD2,TRBJ2-1,CAWSSSGRPYNEQFF,TGTGCCTGGAGTAGTAGCGGGAGGCCCTACAATGAGCAGTTCTTC
TRBV9,15,few,NA,TRBJ2-2,CASSVEALNTGELFF,TGTGCCAGCAGCGTAGAAGCCTTAAACACCGGGGAGCTGTTTTTT
TRBV6-5,14,NA,NA,TRBJ1-6,CASSYQGGLSPLHF,TGTGCCAGCAGTTATCAGGGAGGTTTATCACCCCTCCACTTT
TRBV27,13,NA,NA,TRBJ1-5,CASTGSSGRPQHF,TGTGCCAGCACGGGAAGCTCAGGTCGGCCCCAGCATTTT
TRBV9,16,NA,TRBD2,TRBJ2-1,CASSLRLAGGPDEQFF,TGTGCCAGCAGCTTGCGCCTAGCGGGAGGGCCGGATGAGCAGTTCTTC
TRBV28,14,NA,NA,TRBJ2-1,CASRPAGGYNEQFF,TGTGCCAGCAGGCCAGCAGGGGGGTACAATGAGCAGTTCTTC
TRBV19,14,NA,TRBD1,TRBJ1-1,CASRAGGVKTEAFF,TGTGCCAGTAGGGCAGGGGGCGTAAAAACTGAAGCTTTCTTT
TRBV14,17,NA,NA,TRBJ2-6,CASSQGQVSSGANVLTF,TGTGCCAGCAGCCAAGGACAGGTTAGCTCTGGGGCCAACGTCCTGACTTTC
TRBV28,12,NA,NA,TRBJ1-1,CASRTPGTEAFF,TGTGCCAGCCGCACCCCGGGCACTGAAGCTTTCTTT
TRBV7-9,14,NA,NA,TRBJ1-2,CASSYSYSYYGYTF,TGTGCCAGCAGCTATAGTTACAGCTACTATGGCTACACCTTC
TRBV6-5,16,NA,TRBD1,TRBJ2-7,CASSYSTSDRGYEQYF,TGTGCCAGCAGTTACTCGACGTCCGACAGGGGCTACGAGCAGTACTTC
TRBV5-4,14,NA,TRBD1,TRBJ2-5,CASSRSGTAETQYF,TGTGCCAGCAGCCGAAGTGGGACAGCAGAGACCCAGTACTTC
TRBV10-3,16,few,NA,TRBJ1-4,CAISDTKQATNEKLFF,TGTGCCATCAGTGATACGAAACAGGCAACTAATGAAAAACTGTTTTTT
TRBV7-8,16,NA,NA,TRBJ1-5,CASSLARSQPNQPQHF,TGTGCCAGCAGCTTAGCAAGGAGCCAGCCGAATCAGCCCCAGCATTTT
TRBV12-5,13,few,NA,TRBJ2-7,CASGLVGRYEQYF,TGTGCTAGTGGTTTGGTGGGGCGCTACGAGCAGTACTTC
TRBV5-1,16,NA,TRBD2,TRBJ2-5,CASSKGGLAGEETQYF,TGCGCCAGCAGCAAAGGAGGACTAGCGGGAGAAGAGACCCAGTACTTC
TRBV18,14,NA,TRBD1,TRBJ2-7,CASSLTGERSEQYF,TGTGCCAGCTCACTTACAGGGGAACGGTCCGAGCAGTACTTC
TRBV6-1,14,few,TRBD2,TRBJ2-7,CASSLTSGSGEQYF,TGTGCCAGCAGCCTGACTAGCGGGAGTGGCGAGCAGTACTTC
TRBV7-9,15,NA,TRBD2,TRBJ2-1,CASSLASGMYNEQFF,TGTGCCAGCAGCTTAGCCAGCGGGATGTACAATGAGCAGTTCTTC
TRBV11-3,15,NA,TRBD2,TRBJ2-1,CASSVGLAGANEQFF,TGTGCCAGCAGCGTGGGACTAGCGGGTGCAAATGAGCAGTTCTTC
TRBV10-2,13,NA,TRBD1,TRBJ2-5,CASRGTGWETQYF,TGCGCCAGCAGAGGGACAGGGTGGGAGACCCAGTACTTC
TRBV7-2,15,NA,NA,TRBJ2-2,CASRIALANTGELFF,TGTGCCAGCAGAATAGCCCTGGCGAACACCGGGGAGCTGTTTTTT
TRBV5-6,13,NA,TRBD2,TRBJ2-1,CASSLGLAVEQFF,TGTGCCAGCAGCTTGGGGCTAGCGGTTGAGCAGTTCTTC
TRBV15,15,NA,TRBD1,TRBJ2-3,CATSRGTGGADTQYF,TGTGCCACCAGCAGAGGGACAGGGGGCGCAGATACGCAGTATTTT
TRBV27,15,NA,TRBD1,TRBJ1-2,CASSFANRGRGGYTF,TGTGCCAGCAGTTTTGCCAACAGGGGGCGTGGGGGCTACACCTTC
TRBV4-1,14,NA,TRBD1,TRBJ2-7,CASSHRTGFYEQYF,TGCGCCAGCAGCCACCGGACAGGGTTCTACGAGCAGTACTTC
TRBV18,14,NA,NA,TRBJ1-5,CASSPWDTNQPQHF,TGTGCCAGCTCACCATGGGACACAAATCAGCCCCAGCATTTT
TRBV19,15,NA,TRBD2,TRBJ2-7,CASSARGLAGEEQYF,TGTGCCAGTAGCGCCCGGGGACTAGCGGGAGAAGAGCAGTACTTC
TRBV6-5,15,NA,NA,TRBJ1-1,CASSYSKGRVTEAFF,TGTGCCAGCAGTTACTCGAAAGGCAGGGTCACTGAAGCTTTCTTT
TRBV5-4,15,NA,TRBD2,TRBJ2-5,CASSMPGLAGQTQYF,TGTGCCAGCAGCATGCCGGGACTAGCGGGACAGACCCAGTACTTC
TRBV7-2,11,few,NA,TRBJ1-1,CASSLGNEAFF,TGTGCCAGCAGCTTAGGTAATGAAGCTTTCTTT
TRBV10-2,15,once,NA,TRBJ1-2,CASSGTIGGKDGYTF,TGCGCCAGCAGTGGAACGATAGGGGGAAAGGATGGCTACACCTTC
TRBV7-6,15,NA,TRBD2,TRBJ2-7,CASSLEWGGPYEQYF,TGTGCCAGCAGCTTAGAATGGGGGGGACCCTACGAGCAGTACTTC
TRBV5-1,12,NA,NA,TRBJ2-7,CASHHGSYEQYF,TGCGCCAGCCATCACGGCTCCTACGAGCAGTACTTC
TRBV18,13,NA,NA,TRBJ2-5,CASTRGRTETQYF,TGTGCCAGCACCCGGGGAAGGACGGAGACCCAGTACTTC
TRBV29-1,12,NA,TRBD1,TRBJ2-7,CSVWTGPYEQYF,TGCAGCGTATGGACAGGGCCCTACGAGCAGTACTTC